These T cell receptor beta chains were read from a single sample in a study of OX40 agonist ivuxolimab in advanced cancers. Generated by immunoSEQ multiplex PCR, the TCRdb table keeps only in-frame clones and is missing some. This sample yields just over 40,000 clones, of which about 88% are seen a single time; around 17% belongs to the top ten. Here the sequenced sample was CD4+ or CD8+ T cells sorted from blood, taken in a trial of the OX40 agonist ivuxolimab. The source is an adult with an advanced solid tumor such as melanoma, head and neck, liver or kidney cancer. CDR3s include the opening cysteine and the closing phenylalanine or tryptophan. D genes are given only for firm matches. Clone sizes are given selectively: once, few, many, or a class where the clone is expanded.

cdr3_aa: CASGSANPRTRQETQYF
cdr3_nt: TGTGCTAGTGGTTCCGCGAATCCCCGGACTAGGCAAGAGACCCAGTACTTC
j_call: TRBJ2-5
clone_size: NA
v_call: TRBV12-5
d_call: TRBD2

cdr3_aa: CASSVASRGENEQFF
cdr3_nt: TGTGCCAGCAGCGTAGCCAGCAGGGGGGAAAATGAGCAGTTCTTC
j_call: TRBJ2-1
clone_size: NA
v_call: TRBV9
d_call: NA

cdr3_aa: CASSLLGGRDEAFF
cdr3_nt: TGTGCCAGCAGCCTTTTGGGGGGCCGGGATGAAGCTTTCTTT
j_call: TRBJ1-1
clone_size: NA
v_call: TRBV7-9
d_call: NA

cdr3_aa: CASSQRPGHLTDTQYF
cdr3_nt: TGCGCCAGCAGCCAGCGGCCGGGACACCTCACAGATACGCAGTATTTT
j_call: TRBJ2-3
clone_size: NA
v_call: TRBV4-3
d_call: NA

cdr3_aa: CASSLYSGTNYGYTF
cdr3_nt: TGTGCCAGCAGTTTGTATTCAGGGACTAACTATGGCTACACCTTC
j_call: TRBJ1-2
clone_size: NA
v_call: TRBV27
d_call: NA

cdr3_aa: CAWIGFVGGYTF
cdr3_nt: TGTGCCTGGATTGGATTCGTCGGTGGCTACACCTTC
j_call: TRBJ1-2
clone_size: NA
v_call: TRBV30
d_call: NA

cdr3_aa: CASSELGGEGNEKLFF
cdr3_nt: TGTGCCAGCAGTGAATTGGGGGGGGAGGGTAATGAAAAACTGTTTTTT
j_call: TRBJ1-4
clone_size: NA
v_call: TRBV6-1
d_call: NA

cdr3_aa: CASSLDREETQYF
cdr3_nt: TGTGCCAGCAGCCTTGACAGGGAAGAGACCCAGTACTTC
j_call: TRBJ2-5
clone_size: NA
v_call: TRBV7-6
d_call: TRBD1

cdr3_aa: CASSKVSESYGYTF
cdr3_nt: TGTGCCAGCAGCAAAGTTAGCGAGAGCTATGGCTACACCTTC
j_call: TRBJ1-2
clone_size: NA
v_call: TRBV21-1
d_call: NA

cdr3_aa: CASSPWVAKETQYF
cdr3_nt: TGCGCCAGCTCCCCCTGGGTAGCCAAAGAGACCCAGTACTTC
j_call: TRBJ2-5
clone_size: NA
v_call: TRBV4-3
d_call: NA

cdr3_aa: CASSGLRNSNQPQHF
cdr3_nt: TGTGCCAGCAGTGGATTACGAAATAGCAATCAGCCCCAGCATTTT
j_call: TRBJ1-5
clone_size: NA
v_call: TRBV6-1
d_call: NA

cdr3_aa: CASSQLTENTEAFF
cdr3_nt: TGCGCCAGCAGCCAATTGACAGAAAACACTGAAGCTTTCTTT
j_call: TRBJ1-1
clone_size: once
v_call: TRBV4-3
d_call: NA

cdr3_aa: CASSQDGGTGGDTEAFF
cdr3_nt: TGCGCCAGCAGCCAAGATGGGGGGACAGGGGGAGACACTGAAGCTTTCTTT
j_call: TRBJ1-1
clone_size: NA
v_call: TRBV4-3
d_call: TRBD1

cdr3_aa: CASSPPAGGDTQYF
cdr3_nt: TGTGCCAGCAGCCCTCCTGCGGGGGGAGATACGCAGTATTTT
j_call: TRBJ2-3
clone_size: once
v_call: TRBV9
d_call: TRBD2

cdr3_aa: CASSQSAGGSDGYTF
cdr3_nt: TGCGCCAGCAGCCAGTCCGCAGGGGGATCGGATGGCTACACCTTC
j_call: TRBJ1-2
clone_size: few
v_call: TRBV4-1
d_call: TRBD1

cdr3_aa: CASSLEGRGSYGYTF
cdr3_nt: TGCGCCAGCAGCTTGGAGGGCAGGGGGAGCTATGGCTACACCTTC
j_call: TRBJ1-2
clone_size: few
v_call: TRBV5-1
d_call: TRBD1

cdr3_aa: CASTRGRGADTQYF
cdr3_nt: TGTGCCAGCACCCGGGGTCGCGGGGCAGATACGCAGTATTTT
j_call: TRBJ2-3
clone_size: NA
v_call: TRBV7-9
d_call: NA

cdr3_aa: CASSPVAGAYNEQFF
cdr3_nt: TGTGCCAGCAGCCCCGTAGCGGGTGCCTACAATGAGCAGTTCTTC
j_call: TRBJ2-1
clone_size: NA
v_call: TRBV7-9
d_call: TRBD2

cdr3_aa: CASSTTTRLGDEQYF
cdr3_nt: TGTGCCAGTAGTACGACTACCCGCCTTGGGGACGAGCAGTACTTC
j_call: TRBJ2-7
clone_size: NA
v_call: TRBV19
d_call: NA

cdr3_aa: CASGIPTGGSYEQYF
cdr3_nt: TGTGCTAGTGGTATCCCGACAGGTGGCTCCTACGAGCAGTACTTC
j_call: TRBJ2-7
clone_size: many
v_call: TRBV12-5
d_call: NA

cdr3_aa: CASSITGQPSIIFGYTF
cdr3_nt: TGTGCCAGCAGTATTACGGGACAGCCCTCTATAATTTTCGGCTACACCTTC
j_call: TRBJ1-2
clone_size: NA
v_call: TRBV28
d_call: TRBD1

cdr3_aa: CASSLEWKEQYF
cdr3_nt: TGTGCCAGCAGCTTAGAATGGAAGGAGCAGTACTTC
j_call: TRBJ2-7
clone_size: NA
v_call: TRBV7-9
d_call: NA

cdr3_aa: CASSLDWREGRSSYNEQFF
cdr3_nt: TGTGCCAGCAGTTTAGACTGGCGGGAGGGTAGAAGCTCCTACAATGAGCAGTTCTTC
j_call: TRBJ2-1
clone_size: NA
v_call: TRBV13
d_call: TRBD2

cdr3_aa: CASSQQGQGVSYEQYF
cdr3_nt: TGTGCCAGCAGCCAACAGGGACAGGGGGTTTCCTACGAGCAGTACTTC
j_call: TRBJ2-7
clone_size: few
v_call: TRBV13
d_call: TRBD1

cdr3_aa: CASSLAAGWDEQFF
cdr3_nt: TGTGCCAGCAGTTTAGCGGCGGGATGGGATGAGCAGTTCTTC
j_call: TRBJ2-1
clone_size: medium-sized
v_call: TRBV27
d_call: NA

cdr3_aa: CASSMGGFLNEQFF
cdr3_nt: TGTGCCAGTAGTATGGGGGGATTTCTTAATGAGCAGTTCTTC
j_call: TRBJ2-1
clone_size: NA
v_call: TRBV19
d_call: NA

cdr3_aa: CASSIWGQNTEAFF
cdr3_nt: TGTGCCAGTAGTATATGGGGACAGAACACTGAAGCTTTCTTT
j_call: TRBJ1-1
clone_size: NA
v_call: TRBV19
d_call: NA

cdr3_aa: CASSLWGQGPYEQYF
cdr3_nt: TGTGCCAGCAGTTTATGGGGACAGGGGCCCTACGAGCAGTACTTC
j_call: TRBJ2-7
clone_size: NA
v_call: TRBV27
d_call: TRBD1